This T cell receptor (beta chain) is drawn from a study of response to subunit inactivated influenza vaccine. CDR1 is SNHLY, CDR2 FYNNEI, per germline. This CDR3 is 14 amino acids long. V was pared by 7 bases and J by 6 bases, with 11 bases of the junction left unmatched. With regard to this clonotype: Its antigen remains unidentified.

Broader study findings: The authors proposed limited new T cell recruitment per seasonal influenza vaccination.

TCRdb passed the RT-PCR reads through MiXCR, listing each CDR3 protein once. The sample lists fewer than 800,000 distinct CDR3 sequences, roughly 14% seen once, with roughly 10% in the top ten. The sample was PBMCs from blood, taken about 11 days after vaccination. The origin of this receptor is a man in his fifties or sixties who received an inactivated influenza vaccine. This sequence joins TRBV2 and TRBJ2-7, with 8 bases lining up with TRBD1. The CDR3 sequence: CASTPRQGIVEQYF. The DNA of the CDR3 is TGTGCCAGCACCCCGAGACAGGGGATAGTCGAGCAGTACTTC.